This T cell receptor beta chain derives from a study of T cell responses to AZD1222 COVID-19 vaccine. Clones were read by immunoSEQ multiplex PCR, and TCRdb kept only the in-frame ones, dropping some. The data contain about 150,000 clones, about 85% of them singletons. The V gene's germline CDR1 is MNHNY and CDR2 SVGAGI (reference sequence). The CDR3 has 15 amino acids. Trimming took 5 bases from V and 5 from J; bases not matched to a gene: 8. Source: peripheral blood, taken after recovery from COVID-19. This TCR came from an adult who had recovered from COVID-19. The chain is built from TRBV6-6 and TRBJ1-2; 10 bases line up with TRBD1. CDR3 nucleotide sequence: TGTGCCAGCAGTCCTTCAGGACAGGGGGTTTATGGCTACACCTTC. Amino acids: CASSPSGQGVYGYTF.